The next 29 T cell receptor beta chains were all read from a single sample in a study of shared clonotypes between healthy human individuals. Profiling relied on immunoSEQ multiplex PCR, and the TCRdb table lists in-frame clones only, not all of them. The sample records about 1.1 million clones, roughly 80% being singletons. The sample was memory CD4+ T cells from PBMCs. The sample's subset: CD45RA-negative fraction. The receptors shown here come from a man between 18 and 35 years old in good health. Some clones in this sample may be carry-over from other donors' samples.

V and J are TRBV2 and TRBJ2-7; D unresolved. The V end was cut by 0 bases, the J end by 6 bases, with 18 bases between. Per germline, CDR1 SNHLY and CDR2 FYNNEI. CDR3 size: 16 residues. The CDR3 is CASSEALRQIWSEQYF. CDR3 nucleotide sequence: TGTGCCAGCAGTGAAGCGCTTCGGCAGATCTGGAGCGAGCAGTACTTC.

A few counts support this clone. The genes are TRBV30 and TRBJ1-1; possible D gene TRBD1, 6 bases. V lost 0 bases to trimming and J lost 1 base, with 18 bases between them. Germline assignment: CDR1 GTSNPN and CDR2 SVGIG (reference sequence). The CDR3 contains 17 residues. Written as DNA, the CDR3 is TGTGCCTGGAGTGTGGGTCAGGGGCCTCTCGAGAACACTGAAGCTTTCTTT. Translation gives CAWSVGQGPLENTEAFF.

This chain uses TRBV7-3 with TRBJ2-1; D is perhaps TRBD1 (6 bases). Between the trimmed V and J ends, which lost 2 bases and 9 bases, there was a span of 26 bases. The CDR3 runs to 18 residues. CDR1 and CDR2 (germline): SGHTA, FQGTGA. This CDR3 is CASSLFVGLEQGRGEQFF. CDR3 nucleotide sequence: TGTGCCAGCAGCTTATTTGTGGGATTAGAACAGGGACGCGGTGAGCAGTTCTTC. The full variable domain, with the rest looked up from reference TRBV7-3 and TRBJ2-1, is GAGVSQTPSNKVTEKGKYVELRCDPISGHTALYWYRQSLGQGPEFLIYFQGTGAADDSGLPNDRFFAVRPEGSVSTLKIQRTERGDSAVYLCASSLFVGLEQGRGEQFFGPGTRLTVL.

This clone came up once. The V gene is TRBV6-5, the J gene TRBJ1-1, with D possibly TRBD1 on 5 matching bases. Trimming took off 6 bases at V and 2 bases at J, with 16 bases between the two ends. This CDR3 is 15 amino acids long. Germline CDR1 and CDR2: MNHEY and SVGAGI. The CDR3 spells CASRISGPANTEAFF. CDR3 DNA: TGTGCCAGCAGGATCTCAGGGCCAGCAAACACTGAAGCTTTCTTT.

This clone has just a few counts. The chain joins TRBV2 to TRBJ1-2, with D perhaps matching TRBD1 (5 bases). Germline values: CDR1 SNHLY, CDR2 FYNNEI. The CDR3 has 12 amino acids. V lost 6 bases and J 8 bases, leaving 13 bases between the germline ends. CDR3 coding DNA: TGTGCCAGCAGCGAGGGGTGGTGGGGCTACACCTTC. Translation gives CASSEGWWGYTF.

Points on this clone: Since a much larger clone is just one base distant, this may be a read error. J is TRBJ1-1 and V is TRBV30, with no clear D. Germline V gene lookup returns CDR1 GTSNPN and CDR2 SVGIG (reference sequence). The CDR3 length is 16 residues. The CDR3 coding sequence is TGTGCCTGGGGTGTACCGTCCCCTTCGGGGAACACTGAAGCTTTCTTT. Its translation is CAWGVPSPSGNTEAFF.

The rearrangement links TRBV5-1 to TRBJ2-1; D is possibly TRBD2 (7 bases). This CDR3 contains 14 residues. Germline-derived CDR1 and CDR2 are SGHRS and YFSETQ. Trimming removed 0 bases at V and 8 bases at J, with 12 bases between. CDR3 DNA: TGCGCCAGCAGCTTGGAGGGGGGGCGCGATGAGCAGTTCTTC. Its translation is CASSLEGGRDEQFF.

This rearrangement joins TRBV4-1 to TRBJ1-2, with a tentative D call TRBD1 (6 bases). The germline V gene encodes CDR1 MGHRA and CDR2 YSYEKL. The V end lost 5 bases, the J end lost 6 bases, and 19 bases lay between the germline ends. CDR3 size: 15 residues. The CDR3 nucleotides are TGCGCCAGCAGCTCATGGATGACAGGAAGTAATGGCTACACCTTC. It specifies CASSSWMTGSNGYTF.

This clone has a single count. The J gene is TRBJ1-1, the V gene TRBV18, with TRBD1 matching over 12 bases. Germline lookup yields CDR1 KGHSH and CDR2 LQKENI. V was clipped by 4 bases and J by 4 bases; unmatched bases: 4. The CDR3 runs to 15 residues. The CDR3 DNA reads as TGTGCCAGCTCACGAGGGACAGGGGGCTTCACTGAAGCTTTCTTT. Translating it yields CASSRGTGGFTEAFF.

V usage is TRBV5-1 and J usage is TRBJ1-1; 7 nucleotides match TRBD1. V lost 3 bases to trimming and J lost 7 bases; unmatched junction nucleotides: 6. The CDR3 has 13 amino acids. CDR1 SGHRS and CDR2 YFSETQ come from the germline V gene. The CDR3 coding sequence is TGCGCCAGCAGCTGGGAACAGGGGTTTGAAGCTTTCTTT. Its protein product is CASSWEQGFEAFF.

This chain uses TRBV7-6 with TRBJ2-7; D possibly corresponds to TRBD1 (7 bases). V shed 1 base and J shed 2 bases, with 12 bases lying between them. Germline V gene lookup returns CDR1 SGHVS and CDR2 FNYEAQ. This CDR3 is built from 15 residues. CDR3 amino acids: CASSLEAGGTYEQYF. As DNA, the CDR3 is TGTGCCAGCAGCTTAGAGGCAGGGGGGACCTACGAGCAGTACTTC.

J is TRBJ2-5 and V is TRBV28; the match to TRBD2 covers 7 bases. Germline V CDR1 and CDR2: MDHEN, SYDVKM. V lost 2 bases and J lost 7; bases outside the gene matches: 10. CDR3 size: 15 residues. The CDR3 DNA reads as TGTGCCAGCAGTTTAGCGGGAGCTTCGATTCTGACCCAGTACTTC. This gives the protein CASSLAGASILTQYF.

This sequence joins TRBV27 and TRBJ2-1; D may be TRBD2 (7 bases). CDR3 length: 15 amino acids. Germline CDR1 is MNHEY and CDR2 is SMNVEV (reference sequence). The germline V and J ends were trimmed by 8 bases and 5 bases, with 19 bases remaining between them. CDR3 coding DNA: TGTGCCAGCGGCCGAGGGGGGAGGGCCGACAATGAGCAGTTCTTC. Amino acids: CASGRGGRADNEQFF.

In DNA, the CDR3 is TGTGCCAGCAGTTACTCGTCTAGCGAGCTCTCCTACGAGCAGTACTTC. Translation: CASSYSSSELSYEQYF. The chain couples TRBV6-6 to TRBJ2-7, with a weak D call TRBD2 (6 bases). Deletions cut 0 bases from V and 0 bases from J, with 12 bases between. The CDR3 has 16 residues. Germline V CDR1 and CDR2: MNHNY, SVGAGI (reference sequence).

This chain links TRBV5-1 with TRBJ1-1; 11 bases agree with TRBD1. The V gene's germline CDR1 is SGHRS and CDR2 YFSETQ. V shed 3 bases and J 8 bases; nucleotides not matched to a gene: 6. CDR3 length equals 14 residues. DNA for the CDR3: TGCGCCAGCAGCTATGGACAGGGGGCTGGAGAAGCTTTCTTT. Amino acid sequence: CASSYGQGAGEAFF.

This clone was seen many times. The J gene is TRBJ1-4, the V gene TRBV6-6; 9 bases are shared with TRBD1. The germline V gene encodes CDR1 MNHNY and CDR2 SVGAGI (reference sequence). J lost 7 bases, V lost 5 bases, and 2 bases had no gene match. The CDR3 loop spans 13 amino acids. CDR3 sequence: CASSGTGSEKLFF. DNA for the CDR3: TGTGCCAGCAGTGGGACAGGGAGTGAAAAACTGTTTTTT.

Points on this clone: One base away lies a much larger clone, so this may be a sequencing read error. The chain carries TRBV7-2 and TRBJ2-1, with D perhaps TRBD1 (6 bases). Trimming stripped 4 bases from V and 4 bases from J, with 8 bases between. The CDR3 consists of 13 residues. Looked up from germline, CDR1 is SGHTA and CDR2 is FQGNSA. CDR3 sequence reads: CASSSTGYNEQFF. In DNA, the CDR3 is TGTGCCAGCAGCTCCACAGGGTACAATGAGCAGTTCTTC.

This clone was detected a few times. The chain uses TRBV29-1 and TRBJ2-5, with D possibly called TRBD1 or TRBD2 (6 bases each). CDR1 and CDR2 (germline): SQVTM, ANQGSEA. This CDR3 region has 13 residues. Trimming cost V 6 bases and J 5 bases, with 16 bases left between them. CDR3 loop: CSVPQGGLETQYF. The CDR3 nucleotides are TGCAGCGTCCCTCAAGGGGGGCTCGAGACCCAGTACTTC.

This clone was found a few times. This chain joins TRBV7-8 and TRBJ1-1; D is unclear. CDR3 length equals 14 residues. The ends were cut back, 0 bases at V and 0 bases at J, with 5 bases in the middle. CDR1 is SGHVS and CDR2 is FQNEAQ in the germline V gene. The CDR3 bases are TGTGCCAGCAGCTTAGCAACAGTGAACACTGAAGCTTTCTTT. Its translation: CASSLATVNTEAFF.

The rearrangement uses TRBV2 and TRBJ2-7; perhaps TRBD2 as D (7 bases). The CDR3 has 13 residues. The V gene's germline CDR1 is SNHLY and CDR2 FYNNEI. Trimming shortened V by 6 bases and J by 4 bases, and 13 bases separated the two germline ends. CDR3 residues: CASRAGQAYEQYF. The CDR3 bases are TGTGCCAGCAGAGCGGGACAAGCGTACGAGCAGTACTTC. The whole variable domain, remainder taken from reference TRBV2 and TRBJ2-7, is EPEVTQTPSHQVTQMGQEVILRCVPISNHLYFYWYRQILGQKVEFLVSFYNNEISEKSEIFDDQFSVERPDGSNFTLKIRSTKLEDSAMYFCASRAGQAYEQYFGPGTRLTVT.

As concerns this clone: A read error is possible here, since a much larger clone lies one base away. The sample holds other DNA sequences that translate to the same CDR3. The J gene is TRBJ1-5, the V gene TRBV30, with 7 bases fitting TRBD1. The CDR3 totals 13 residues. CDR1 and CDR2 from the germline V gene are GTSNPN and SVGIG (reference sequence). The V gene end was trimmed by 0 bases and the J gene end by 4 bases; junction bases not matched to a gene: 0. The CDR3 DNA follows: TGTGCCTGGAGTGTACAGGGGAATCAGCCCCAGCATTTT. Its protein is CAWSVQGNQPQHF.

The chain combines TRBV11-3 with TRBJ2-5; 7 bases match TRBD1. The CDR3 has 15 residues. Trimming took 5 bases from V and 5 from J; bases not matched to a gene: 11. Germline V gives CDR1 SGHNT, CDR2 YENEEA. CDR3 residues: CASSAGEGAWETQYF. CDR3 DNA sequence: TGTGCCAGCAGCGCCGGTGAGGGGGCGTGGGAGACCCAGTACTTC.

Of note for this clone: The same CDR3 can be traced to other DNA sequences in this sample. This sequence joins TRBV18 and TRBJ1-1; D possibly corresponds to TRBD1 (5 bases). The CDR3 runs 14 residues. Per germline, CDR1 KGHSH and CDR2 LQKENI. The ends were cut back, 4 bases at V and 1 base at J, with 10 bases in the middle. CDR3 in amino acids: CASSQGTANTEAFF. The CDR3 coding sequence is TGTGCCAGCTCACAGGGGACGGCGAACACTGAAGCTTTCTTT.

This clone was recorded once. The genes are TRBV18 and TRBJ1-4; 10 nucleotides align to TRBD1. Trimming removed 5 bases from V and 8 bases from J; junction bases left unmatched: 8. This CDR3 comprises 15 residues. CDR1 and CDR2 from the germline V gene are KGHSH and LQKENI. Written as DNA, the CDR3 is TGTGCCAGCTCATCTGGACAGGGGGAAGGAGAAAAACTGTTTTTT. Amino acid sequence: CASSSGQGEGEKLFF.

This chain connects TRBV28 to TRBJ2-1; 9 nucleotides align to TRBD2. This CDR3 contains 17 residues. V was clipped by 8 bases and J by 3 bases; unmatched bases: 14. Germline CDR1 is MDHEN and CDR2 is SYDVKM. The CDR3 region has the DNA TGTGCCAGCTTCGACCCACTAGCGGGCCGACTCTACAATGAGCAGTTCTTC. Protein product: CASFDPLAGRLYNEQFF.

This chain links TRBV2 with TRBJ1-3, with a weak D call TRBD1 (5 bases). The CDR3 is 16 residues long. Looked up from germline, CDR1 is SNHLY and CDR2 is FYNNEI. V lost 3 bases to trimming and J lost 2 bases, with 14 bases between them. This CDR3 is CASSDWDRGAGNTIYF. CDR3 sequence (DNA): TGTGCCAGCAGTGATTGGGACCGCGGGGCTGGAAACACCATATATTTT.

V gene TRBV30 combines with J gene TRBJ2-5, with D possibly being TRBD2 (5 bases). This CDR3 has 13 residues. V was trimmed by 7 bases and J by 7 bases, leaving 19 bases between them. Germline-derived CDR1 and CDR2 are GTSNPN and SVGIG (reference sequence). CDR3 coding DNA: TGTGCCTTGGGGTCAGAGGGAGTAGGGACCCAGTACTTC. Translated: CALGSEGVGTQYF.

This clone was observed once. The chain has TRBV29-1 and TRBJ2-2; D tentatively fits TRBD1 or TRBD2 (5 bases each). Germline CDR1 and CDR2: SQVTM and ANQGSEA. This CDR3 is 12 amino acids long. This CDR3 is CSGTANTGELFF. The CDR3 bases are TGCTCCGGGACGGCGAACACCGGGGAGCTGTTTTTT.

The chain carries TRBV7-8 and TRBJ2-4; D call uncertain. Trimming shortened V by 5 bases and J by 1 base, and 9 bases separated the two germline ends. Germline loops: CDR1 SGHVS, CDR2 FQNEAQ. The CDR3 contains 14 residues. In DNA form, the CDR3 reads TGTGCCAGCAGCCTATGGGCGGCCAAAAACATTCAGTACTTC. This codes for CASSLWAAKNIQYF.